This entry describes one T cell receptor beta chain. The antigen is not known. Sequencing was performed with immunoSEQ multiplex PCR; in TCRdb, only in-frame clones are kept and a portion is missing. The profile shows about 150,000 clones, around nine tenths of them singletons. The CDR3 totals 16 residues. Looked up from germline, CDR1 is SNHLY and CDR2 is FYNNEI. The junction had 15 bases not matched to a gene; V was cut back by 7 bases and J by 5 bases. This sample was included in a study of cytomegalovirus exposure and HLA in healthy donors. Whole-study results and caveats: Researchers counted roughly 160 TCR beta chains as cytomegalovirus-associated.

Sequences were obtained from PBMCs. The J gene is TRBJ2-5, the V gene TRBV2, with 8 bases lining up with TRBD2. This TCR derives from a man between 18 and 35 years old in good health and CMV-seropositive. The CDR3 nucleotides read TGTGCCAGCAACCCCGGGATAGCGGGATCCGGGGAGACCCAGTACTTC. Protein: CASNPGIAGSGETQYF. Complete variable domain (other parts from reference TRBV2 and TRBJ2-5): EPEVTQTPSHQVTQMGQEVILRCVPISNHLYFYWYRQILGQKVEFLVSFYNNEISEKSEIFDDQFSVERPDGSNFTLKIRSTKLEDSAMYFCASNPGIAGSGETQYFGPGTRLLVL.